Each of the 7 T cell receptor beta chains below was sequenced from the same sample in a study of shared clonotypes between healthy human individuals. Assay used: immunoSEQ multiplex PCR; TCRdb lists only in-frame clones, some missing. This sample carries 2 million to 2.5 million clones, about 92% of them seen once, and the ten largest clones take 0.39%. The specimen was naive CD4+ T cells from PBMCs. Subset indicated: CD45RA+ positively selected. The receptor set was obtained from a man aged 18 to 30 in good health. Some clones in this sample may be carry-over from other donors' samples.

The chain recombines TRBV6-6 with TRBJ1-1; maybe TRBD1 (6 bases). Trimming shortened V by 6 bases and J by 1 base, and 15 bases separated the two germline ends. CDR3 length equals 15 residues. Germline V lookup: CDR1 MNHNY, CDR2 SVGAGI (reference sequence). The DNA for the CDR3 is TGTGCCAGCAGCCGGTGGGGGGGCGAGAACACTGAAGCTTTCTTT. The encoded protein is CASSRWGGENTEAFF.

V gene TRBV28 combines with J gene TRBJ2-1; a possible D gene is TRBD2 (6 bases). The CDR3 spans 15 residues. V lost 6 bases, J lost 3 bases, and 15 bases lay in between. CDR1 is MDHEN, CDR2 SYDVKM, per germline. CDR3 residues: CASRLATLGYNEQFF. The DNA of the CDR3 is TGTGCCAGCAGACTAGCAACGTTAGGCTACAATGAGCAGTTCTTC.

V usage is TRBV7-2 and J usage is TRBJ1-2; D may be TRBD1 (6 bases). Germline CDR1 SGHTA, CDR2 FQGNSA. CDR3 length equals 16 residues. The germline V and J ends were trimmed by 4 bases and 7 bases, with 22 bases remaining between them. The CDR3 DNA follows: TGTGCCAGCAGCTCATTCACAGGGTCGTACTATGGTGGCTACACCTTC. Translating gives CASSSFTGSYYGGYTF.

V is TRBV6-5 and J is TRBJ2-1; weak D call: TRBD2 (6 bases). CDR1 is MNHEY, CDR2 SVGAGI, per germline. V lost 4 bases and J 8 bases, leaving 15 bases between the germline ends. The CDR3 sequence is 14 residues long. CDR3 protein: CASSSPGLRDEQFF. The DNA of the CDR3 is TGTGCCAGCAGTTCACCGGGACTGCGAGATGAGCAGTTCTTC.

The chain uses TRBV19 and TRBJ1-5; no clear D gene. The CDR3 is 17 residues long. The germline V gene has CDR1 LNHDA and CDR2 SQIVND (reference sequence). V was pared by 3 bases and J by 1 base, with 16 bases between. This CDR3 reads CASSIRGGERSNQPQHF. CDR3 DNA sequence: TGTGCCAGTAGTATCAGAGGTGGAGAACGAAGCAATCAGCCCCAGCATTTT.

The chain combines TRBV6-1 with TRBJ1-2; possible D gene TRBD1, 5 bases. CDR1 is MNHNS, CDR2 SASEGT, per germline. Trimming stripped 4 bases from V and 8 bases from J, with 20 bases between. The CDR3 spans 15 residues. DNA for the CDR3: TGTGCCAGCAGTGGCCGGGACGGTCACCCGGGGGGCTACACCTTC. As protein: CASSGRDGHPGGYTF.

The rearrangement links TRBV7-2 to TRBJ2-1, with D perhaps matching TRBD2 (6 bases). The CDR3 totals 16 residues. V was pared by 5 bases and J by 6 bases, with 20 bases between. From germline, CDR1 is SGHTA and CDR2 FQGNSA. The CDR3 sequence: CASSPGVRLGINEQFF. CDR3 coding DNA: TGTGCCAGCAGCCCCGGGGTCAGACTAGGAATCAATGAGCAGTTCTTC. The variable domain in full, with the rest retrieved from reference TRBV7-2 and TRBJ2-1, is GAGVSQSPSNKVTEKGKDVELRCDPISGHTALYWYRQSLGQGLEFLIYFQGNSAPDKSGLPSDRFSAERTGGSVSTLTIQRTQQEDSAVYLCASSPGVRLGINEQFFGPGTRLTVL.